This record covers a single T cell receptor (beta chain). Its antigen is not identified. Trimming took 2 bases from V and 5 from J; bases not matched to a gene: 9. Germline loops: CDR1 MNHEY, CDR2 SVGAGI. The CDR3 runs 16 residues. The sample belongs to a study of cytomegalovirus exposure and HLA in healthy donors. Regarding the study as a whole: In a later analysis, HLA-associated beta chains showed higher expansion and lower generation probabilities than comparable chains. Most CMV-associated TCR beta chains appeared HLA-restricted in a later analysis. TCR beta V- and J-gene trimming, according to a later analysis, was linked to a missense DCLRE1C variant. Per published accounts, TCR beta sequences correctly predicted the HLA-A and HLA-B alleles of most subjects.

Vbeta (60) and Jbeta (13) primers were used in the PCR. Profiling relied on immunoSEQ multiplex PCR, and the TCRdb table lists in-frame clones only, not all of them. Among around 200,000 clones listed, 75% to 90% were seen once. This sequence was found in a middle-aged man in good health and CMV-seropositive. Specimen: PBMCs. The V gene is TRBV6-5, the J gene TRBJ1-3, with 7 positions matching TRBD1. As DNA, the CDR3 is TGTGCCAGCAGTTACATCGGCAGGGGGAATAGAAACACCATATATTTT. Translating it yields CASSYIGRGNRNTIYF.